This T cell receptor (beta chain) was identified in a study of cytomegalovirus exposure and HLA in healthy donors. PCR used 60 Vbeta primers and 13 Jbeta primers. Clones were read by immunoSEQ multiplex PCR, and TCRdb kept only the in-frame ones, dropping some. The sample has approximately 110,000 clones, roughly 68% seen once; the top ten hold 0.85% to 0.9%. Study-wide findings and caveats: Most of the TCR beta V segments (in an earlier analysis) were productive either about 87% or about 30% of the time.

Turning to this clone: The antigen remains unidentified.

The TCR sequence derives from a woman aged 25 to 39 in good health and CMV-seronegative. Sequenced sample: PBMCs.

CDR3 nucleotides: TGTGCCAGCAGCTTAGAGGGAAAAGGAGGTGGCTACACCTTC. This encodes CASSLEGKGGGYTF. The rearrangement joins TRBV7-9 to TRBJ1-2; no firm D call. CDR3 size: 14 residues. Germline V gene data show CDR1 as SEHNR and CDR2 as FQNEAQ (reference sequence). V lost 1 base to trimming and J lost 7 bases, with 13 bases between them.